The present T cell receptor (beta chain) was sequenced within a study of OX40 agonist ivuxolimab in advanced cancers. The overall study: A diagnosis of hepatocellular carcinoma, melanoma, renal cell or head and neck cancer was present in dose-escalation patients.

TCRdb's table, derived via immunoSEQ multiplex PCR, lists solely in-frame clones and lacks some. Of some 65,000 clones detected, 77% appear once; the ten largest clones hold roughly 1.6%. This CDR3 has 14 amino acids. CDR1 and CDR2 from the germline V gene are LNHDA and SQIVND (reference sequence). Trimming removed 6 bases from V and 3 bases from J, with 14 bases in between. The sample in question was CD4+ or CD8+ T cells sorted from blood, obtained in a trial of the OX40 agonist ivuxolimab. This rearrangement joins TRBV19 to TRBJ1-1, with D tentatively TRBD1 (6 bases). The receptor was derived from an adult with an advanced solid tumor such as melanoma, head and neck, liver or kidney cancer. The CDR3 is CASSPGQSHTEAFF. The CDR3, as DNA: TGTGCCAGTAGCCCAGGACAGAGTCACACTGAAGCTTTCTTT.